These T cell receptor beta chains were read from a single sample in a study of cytomegalovirus exposure and HLA in healthy donors. The method was immunoSEQ multiplex PCR; TCRdb's version includes in-frame clones alone and lacks a portion of them. The table has under 200,000 clones, 75% to 90% seen once. The sample comprised PBMCs. These receptors all stem from a young woman in good health and CMV-seronegative. Each CDR3 is given with its conserved first and last residue.

v_call	cdr3_aa
TRBV27	CASSLVQGGYEQYF
TRBV5-4	CASSSLGRGNTEAFF
TRBV5-1	CASSFSGDYEQYF
TRBV7-2	CASSLGLVNEQFF
TRBV5-5	CASSASDMYRQPQHF
TRBV6-6	CASSYGTSGSHEQYF
TRBV7-6	CASSFQGGTQYF
TRBV6-1	CASSSGSNTGELFF
TRBV4-1	CASSHSSTGELFF
TRBV7-6	CASSLRARGNTEAFF
TRBV4-2	CASSQDRDTEAFF
TRBV27	CASGRGSNTGELFF
TRBV13	CASSPGGLVTEAFF
TRBV15	CATSRDRGFVAYEQYF
TRBV27	CASSSQSNQPQHF